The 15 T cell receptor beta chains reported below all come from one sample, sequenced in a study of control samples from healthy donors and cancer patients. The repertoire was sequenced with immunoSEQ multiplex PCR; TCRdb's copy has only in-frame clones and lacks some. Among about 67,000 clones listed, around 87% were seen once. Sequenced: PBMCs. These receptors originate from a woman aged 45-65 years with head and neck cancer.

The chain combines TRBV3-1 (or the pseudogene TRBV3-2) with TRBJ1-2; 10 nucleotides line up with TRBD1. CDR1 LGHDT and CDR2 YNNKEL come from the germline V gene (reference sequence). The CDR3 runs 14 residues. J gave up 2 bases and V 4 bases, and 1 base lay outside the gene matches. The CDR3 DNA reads TGTGCCAGCAGCCGGACAGGGGGGAACTATGGCTACACCTTC. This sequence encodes CASSRTGGNYGYTF.

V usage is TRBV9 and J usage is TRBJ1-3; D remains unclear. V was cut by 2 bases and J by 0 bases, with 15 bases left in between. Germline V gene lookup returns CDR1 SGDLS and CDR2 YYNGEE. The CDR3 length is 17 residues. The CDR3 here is CASSVRPQALSGNTIYF. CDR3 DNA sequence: TGTGCCAGCAGCGTTCGCCCCCAGGCGCTCTCTGGAAACACCATATATTTT.

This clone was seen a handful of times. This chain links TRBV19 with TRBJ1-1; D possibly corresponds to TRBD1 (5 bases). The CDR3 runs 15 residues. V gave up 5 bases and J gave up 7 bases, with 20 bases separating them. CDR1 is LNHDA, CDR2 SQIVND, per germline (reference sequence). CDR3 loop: CASSSPGPKDLEAFF. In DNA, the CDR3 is TGTGCCAGTAGTTCACCGGGACCCAAGGACCTTGAAGCTTTCTTT.

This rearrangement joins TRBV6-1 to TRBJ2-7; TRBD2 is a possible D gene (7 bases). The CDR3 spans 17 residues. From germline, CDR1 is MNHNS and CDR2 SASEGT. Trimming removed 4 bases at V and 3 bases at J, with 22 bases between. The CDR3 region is CASSGTLRGAPFYEQYF. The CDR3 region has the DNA TGTGCCAGCAGTGGGACTTTACGGGGGGCGCCCTTCTACGAGCAGTACTTC.

The CDR3 reads CASSLNLPGQGANVVPLHF. The CDR3 nucleotides read TGCGCCAGCAGCTTAAACCTCCCGGGACAGGGGGCCAATGTGGTTCCCCTCCACTTT. The rearrangement uses TRBV5-1 and TRBJ1-6; 12 positions agree with TRBD1. Germline lookup yields CDR1 SGHRS and CDR2 YFSETQ. Unmatched junction bases numbered 19, after V lost 2 bases and J lost 13 bases. There are 19 residues in the CDR3.

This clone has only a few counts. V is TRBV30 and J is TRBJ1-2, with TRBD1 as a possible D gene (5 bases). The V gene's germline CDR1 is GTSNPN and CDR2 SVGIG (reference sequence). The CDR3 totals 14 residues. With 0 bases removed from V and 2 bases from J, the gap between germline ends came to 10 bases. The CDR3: CAWSVDAGNYGYTF. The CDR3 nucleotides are TGTGCCTGGAGTGTCGATGCAGGGAACTATGGCTACACCTTC.

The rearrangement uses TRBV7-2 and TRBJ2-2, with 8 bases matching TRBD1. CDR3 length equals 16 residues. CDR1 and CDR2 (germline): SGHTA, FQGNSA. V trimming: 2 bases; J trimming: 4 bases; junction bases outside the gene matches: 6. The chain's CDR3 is CASSLFSGGVTGELFF. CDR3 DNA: TGTGCCAGCAGCTTATTTTCAGGGGGCGTCACCGGGGAGCTGTTTTTT.

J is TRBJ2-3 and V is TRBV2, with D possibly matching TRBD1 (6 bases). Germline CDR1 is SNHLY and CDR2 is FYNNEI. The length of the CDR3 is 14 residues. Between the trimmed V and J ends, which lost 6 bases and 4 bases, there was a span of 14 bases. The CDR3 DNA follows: TGTGCCAGCAGCTTACAGGGCAGGGCAGATACGCAGTATTTT. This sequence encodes CASSLQGRADTQYF.

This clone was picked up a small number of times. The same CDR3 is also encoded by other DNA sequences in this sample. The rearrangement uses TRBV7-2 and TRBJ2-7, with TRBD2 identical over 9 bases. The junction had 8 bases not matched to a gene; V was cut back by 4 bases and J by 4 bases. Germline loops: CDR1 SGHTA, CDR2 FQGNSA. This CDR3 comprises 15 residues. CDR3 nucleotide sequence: TGTGCCAGCAGCTCAAGAGCGGGGGGCTTGTACGAGCAGTACTTC. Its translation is CASSSRAGGLYEQYF.

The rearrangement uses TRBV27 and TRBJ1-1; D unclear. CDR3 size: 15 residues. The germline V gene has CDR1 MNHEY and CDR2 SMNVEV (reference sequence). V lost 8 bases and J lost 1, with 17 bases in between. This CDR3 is CASLRGASSNTEAFF. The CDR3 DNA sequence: TGTGCCAGCCTCCGCGGTGCTAGCTCGAACACTGAAGCTTTCTTT.

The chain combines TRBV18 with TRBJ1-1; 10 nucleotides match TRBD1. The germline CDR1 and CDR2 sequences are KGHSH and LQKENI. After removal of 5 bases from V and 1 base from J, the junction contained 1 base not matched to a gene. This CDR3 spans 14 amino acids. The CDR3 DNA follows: TGTGCCAGCTCAGGGGACAGGGGGAACACTGAAGCTTTCTTT. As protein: CASSGDRGNTEAFF.

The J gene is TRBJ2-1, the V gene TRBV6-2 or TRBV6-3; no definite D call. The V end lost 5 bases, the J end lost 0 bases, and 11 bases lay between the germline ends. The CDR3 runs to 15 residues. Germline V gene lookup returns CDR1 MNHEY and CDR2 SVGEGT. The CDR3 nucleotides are TGTGCCAGCAGTCGAACACCTACCTCCTACAATGAGCAGTTCTTC. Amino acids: CASSRTPTSYNEQFF.

CDR3 protein: CASDSQTFYTNTGELFF. CDR3 DNA: TGTGCCAGCGACTCTCAGACTTTCTACACGAACACCGGGGAGCTGTTTTTT. The chain couples TRBV7-8 to TRBJ2-2; D gene ambiguous. V shed 8 bases and J shed 0 bases, with 19 bases lying between them. The CDR3 is 17 amino acids. In germline, CDR1 is SGHVS, CDR2 FQNEAQ.

The CDR3 loop is CASSTNSGRGDTQYF. The CDR3 DNA reads TGTGCCAGTAGTACCAATAGCGGGAGGGGAGATACGCAGTATTTT. The chain combines TRBV19 with TRBJ2-3; 11 positions agree with TRBD2. Germline V gives CDR1 LNHDA, CDR2 SQIVND (reference sequence). V gave up 4 bases and J gave up 5 bases; unmatched junction bases: 5. The CDR3 has 15 residues.

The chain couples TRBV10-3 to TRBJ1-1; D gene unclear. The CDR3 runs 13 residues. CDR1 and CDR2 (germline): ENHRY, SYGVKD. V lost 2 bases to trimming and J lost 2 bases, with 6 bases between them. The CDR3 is CAISENLNTEAFF. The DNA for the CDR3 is TGTGCCATCAGTGAGAACCTCAACACTGAAGCTTTCTTT.